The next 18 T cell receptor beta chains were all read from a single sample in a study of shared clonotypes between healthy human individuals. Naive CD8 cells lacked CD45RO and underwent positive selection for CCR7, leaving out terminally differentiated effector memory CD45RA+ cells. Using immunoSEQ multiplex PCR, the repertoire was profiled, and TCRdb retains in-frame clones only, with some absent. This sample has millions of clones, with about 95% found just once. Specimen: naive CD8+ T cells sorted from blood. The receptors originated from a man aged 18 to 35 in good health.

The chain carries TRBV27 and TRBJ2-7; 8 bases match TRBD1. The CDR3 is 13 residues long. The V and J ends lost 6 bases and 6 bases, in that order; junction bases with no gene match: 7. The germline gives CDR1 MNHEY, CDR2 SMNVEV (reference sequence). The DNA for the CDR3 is TGTGCCAGCAGGCAGACAGGGGCCTCCGAGCAGTACTTC. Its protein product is CASRQTGASEQYF.

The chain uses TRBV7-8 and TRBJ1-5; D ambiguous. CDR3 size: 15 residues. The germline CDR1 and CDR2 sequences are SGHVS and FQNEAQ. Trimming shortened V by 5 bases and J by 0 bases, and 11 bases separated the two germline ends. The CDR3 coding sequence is TGTGCCAGCAGCACCCCGGATGATAGCAATCAGCCCCAGCATTTT. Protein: CASSTPDDSNQPQHF.

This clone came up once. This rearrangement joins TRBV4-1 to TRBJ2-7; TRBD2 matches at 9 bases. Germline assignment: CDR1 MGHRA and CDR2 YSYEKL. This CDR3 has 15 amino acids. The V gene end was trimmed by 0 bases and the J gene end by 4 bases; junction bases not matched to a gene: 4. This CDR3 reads CASSQELREGYEQYF. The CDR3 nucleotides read TGCGCCAGCAGCCAAGAGTTGCGGGAGGGATACGAGCAGTACTTC.

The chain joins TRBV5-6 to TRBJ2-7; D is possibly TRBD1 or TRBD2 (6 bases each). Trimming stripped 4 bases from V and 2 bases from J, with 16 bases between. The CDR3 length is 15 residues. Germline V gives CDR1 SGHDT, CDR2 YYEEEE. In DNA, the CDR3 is TGTGCCAGCAGCCCTCGCCCGGGGGCGACCTACGAGCAGTACTTC. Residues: CASSPRPGATYEQYF.

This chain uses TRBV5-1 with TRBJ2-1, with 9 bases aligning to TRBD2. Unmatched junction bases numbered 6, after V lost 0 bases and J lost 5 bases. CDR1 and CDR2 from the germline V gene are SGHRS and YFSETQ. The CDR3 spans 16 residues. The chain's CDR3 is CASSLGGLADNNEQFF. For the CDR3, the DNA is TGCGCCAGCAGCTTGGGGGGACTAGCCGACAACAATGAGCAGTTCTTC.

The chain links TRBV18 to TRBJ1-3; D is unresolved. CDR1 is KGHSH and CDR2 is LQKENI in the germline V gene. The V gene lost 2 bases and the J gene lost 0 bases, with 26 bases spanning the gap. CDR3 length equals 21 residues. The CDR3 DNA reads TGTGCCAGCTCACCAAAGGGATCCCCCCCCGGCTACCGGGTCTCTGGAAACACCATATATTTT. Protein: CASSPKGSPPGYRVSGNTIYF.

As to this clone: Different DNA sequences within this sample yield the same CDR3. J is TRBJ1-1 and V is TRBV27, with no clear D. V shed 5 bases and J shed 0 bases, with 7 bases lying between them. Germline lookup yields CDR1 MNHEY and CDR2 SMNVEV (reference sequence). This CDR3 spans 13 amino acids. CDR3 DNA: TGTGCCAGCAGTCTGACGGTGAACACTGAAGCTTTCTTT. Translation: CASSLTVNTEAFF.

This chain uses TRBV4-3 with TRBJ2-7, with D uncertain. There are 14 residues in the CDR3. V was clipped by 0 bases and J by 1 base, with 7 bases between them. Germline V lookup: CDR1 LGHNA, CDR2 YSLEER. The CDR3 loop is CASSQDEVSYEQYF. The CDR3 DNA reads TGCGCCAGCAGCCAAGATGAGGTTTCCTACGAGCAGTACTTC.

In nucleotides, the CDR3 is TGTGCCAGCAGCCAAGTCCTCAGGGATCGGGAGCAGTACTTC. It codes for CASSQVLRDREQYF. This rearrangement joins TRBV14 to TRBJ2-7; TRBD1 might be the D (5 bases). CDR3 length: 14 residues. Germline loops: CDR1 SGHDN, CDR2 FVKESK. V was cut by 1 base and J by 7 bases, with 14 bases left in between.

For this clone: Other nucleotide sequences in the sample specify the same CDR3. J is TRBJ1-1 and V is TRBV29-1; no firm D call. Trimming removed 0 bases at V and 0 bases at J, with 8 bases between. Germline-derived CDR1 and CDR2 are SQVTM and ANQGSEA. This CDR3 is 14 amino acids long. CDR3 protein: CSVEEGRLNTEAFF. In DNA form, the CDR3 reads TGCAGCGTTGAAGAAGGACGGTTGAACACTGAAGCTTTCTTT.

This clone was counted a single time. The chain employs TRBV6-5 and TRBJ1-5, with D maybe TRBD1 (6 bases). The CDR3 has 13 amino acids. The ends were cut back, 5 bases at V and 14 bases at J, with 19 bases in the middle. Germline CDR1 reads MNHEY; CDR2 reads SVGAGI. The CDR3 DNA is TGTGCCAGCAGTGAAACAGGGTGGGGCTCCAAGCATTTT. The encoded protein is CASSETGWGSKHF.

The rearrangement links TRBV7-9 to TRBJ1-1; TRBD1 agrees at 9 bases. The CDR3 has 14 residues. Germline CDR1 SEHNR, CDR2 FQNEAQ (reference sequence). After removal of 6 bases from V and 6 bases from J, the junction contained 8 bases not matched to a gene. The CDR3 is CASSSGQGKSEAFF. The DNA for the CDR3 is TGTGCCAGCAGTTCGGGACAGGGAAAGTCTGAAGCTTTCTTT.

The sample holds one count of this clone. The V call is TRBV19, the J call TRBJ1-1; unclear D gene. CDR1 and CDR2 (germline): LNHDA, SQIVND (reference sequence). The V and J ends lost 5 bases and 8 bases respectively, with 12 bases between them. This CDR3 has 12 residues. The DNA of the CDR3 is TGTGCCAGTAGTTTCAGGACCGAGGAAGCTTTCTTT. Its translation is CASSFRTEEAFF.

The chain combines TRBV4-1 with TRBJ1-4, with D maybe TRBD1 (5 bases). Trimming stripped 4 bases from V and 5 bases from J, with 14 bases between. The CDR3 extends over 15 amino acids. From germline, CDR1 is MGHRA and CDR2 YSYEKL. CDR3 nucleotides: TGCGCCAGCAGCCCCCGGGGACTGAACAATGAAAAACTGTTTTTT. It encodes CASSPRGLNNEKLFF.

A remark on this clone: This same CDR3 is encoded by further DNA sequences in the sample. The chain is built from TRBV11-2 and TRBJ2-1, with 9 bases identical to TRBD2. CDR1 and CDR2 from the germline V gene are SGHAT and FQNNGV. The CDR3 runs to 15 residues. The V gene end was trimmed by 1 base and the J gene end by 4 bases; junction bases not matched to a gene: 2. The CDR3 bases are TGTGCCAGCAGCTTAGTGCGGGAGGGATACAATGAGCAGTTCTTC. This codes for CASSLVREGYNEQFF.

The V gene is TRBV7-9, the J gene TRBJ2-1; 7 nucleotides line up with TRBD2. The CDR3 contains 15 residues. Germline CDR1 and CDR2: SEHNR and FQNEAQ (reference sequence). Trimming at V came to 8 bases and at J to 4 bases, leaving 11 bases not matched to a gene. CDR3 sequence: CASSQRSGAYNEQFF. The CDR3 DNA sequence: TGTGCCAGCTCTCAGAGAAGCGGGGCTTACAATGAGCAGTTCTTC.

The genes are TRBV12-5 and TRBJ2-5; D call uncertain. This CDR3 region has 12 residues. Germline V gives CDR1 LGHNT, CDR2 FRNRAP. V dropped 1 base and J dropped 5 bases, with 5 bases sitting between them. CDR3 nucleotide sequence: TGTGCTAGTGGTTTGGGACGGGAGACCCAGTACTTC. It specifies CASGLGRETQYF.

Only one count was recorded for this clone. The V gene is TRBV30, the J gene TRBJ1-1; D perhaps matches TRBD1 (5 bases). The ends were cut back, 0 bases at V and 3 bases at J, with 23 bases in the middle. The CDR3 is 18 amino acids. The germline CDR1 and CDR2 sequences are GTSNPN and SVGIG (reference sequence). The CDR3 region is CAWSVIPLRRRGDTEAFF. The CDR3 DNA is TGTGCCTGGAGTGTAATCCCCCTCCGGCGCCGGGGGGACACTGAAGCTTTCTTT.